The clone carrying this T cell receptor beta chain was seen a few times. This entry is derived from a study of beta chain features in type 1 diabetes. Reverse transcribing all isolated RNA meant expressed TCRB transcripts were sequenced. Produced via immunoSEQ multiplex PCR; TCRdb's table is partial and in-frame only. The table shows 350,000 to 400,000 clones, with about 15% occurring only once. Sequenced: naive CD4+ T cells from blood. This receptor was taken from a woman younger than 35 in good health.

CDR3 loop: CAIGAAQGTDTQYF. In DNA form, the CDR3 reads TGTGCCATAGGAGCGGCCCAAGGAACAGATACGCAGTATTTT. The chain links TRBV28 to TRBJ2-3; D might be TRBD2 (5 bases). The CDR3 sequence is 14 residues long. Germline CDR1 MDHEN, CDR2 SYDVKM. V was shortened by 10 bases and J by 3 bases, with 17 bases between the two germline ends.